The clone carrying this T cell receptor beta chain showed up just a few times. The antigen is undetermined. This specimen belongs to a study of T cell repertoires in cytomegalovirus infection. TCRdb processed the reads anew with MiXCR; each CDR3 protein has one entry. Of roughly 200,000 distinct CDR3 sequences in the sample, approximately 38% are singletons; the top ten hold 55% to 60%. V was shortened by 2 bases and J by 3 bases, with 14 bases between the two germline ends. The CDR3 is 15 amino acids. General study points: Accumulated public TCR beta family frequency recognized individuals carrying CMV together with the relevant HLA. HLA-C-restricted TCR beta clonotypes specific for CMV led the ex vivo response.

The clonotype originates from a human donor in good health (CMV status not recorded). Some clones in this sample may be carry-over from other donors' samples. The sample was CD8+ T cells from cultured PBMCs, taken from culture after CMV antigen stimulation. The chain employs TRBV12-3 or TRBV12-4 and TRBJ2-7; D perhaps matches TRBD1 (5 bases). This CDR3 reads CASSLMAGINYEQYF. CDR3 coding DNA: TGTGCCAGCAGTTTAATGGCAGGGATCAACTACGAGCAGTACTTC.